Following are 10 T cell receptor beta chains from one sample sequenced in a study of OX40 agonist ivuxolimab in advanced cancers. Clones were read by immunoSEQ multiplex PCR, and TCRdb kept only the in-frame ones, dropping some. The repertoire holds tens of thousands of clones, about nine tenths seen once, with approximately 25% in the top ten. The sample was CD4+ or CD8+ T cells sorted from blood, taken in a trial of the OX40 agonist ivuxolimab. All receptors derive from an adult with an advanced solid tumor such as melanoma, head and neck, liver or kidney cancer.

The chain combines TRBV27 with TRBJ2-1; the D gene is possibly TRBD2 (7 bases). The ends were cut back, 5 bases at V and 2 bases at J, with 19 bases in the middle. Germline CDR1 MNHEY, CDR2 SMNVEV (reference sequence). This CDR3 is built from 17 residues. In DNA form, the CDR3 reads TGTGCCAGCAGTCACCAGGTGGGGGGGCCAGCCTACAATGAGCAGTTCTTC. Its translation: CASSHQVGGPAYNEQFF.

This rearrangement joins TRBV7-9 to TRBJ1-3; the D is unclear. The CDR3 totals 16 residues. Looked up from germline, CDR1 is SEHNR and CDR2 is FQNEAQ (reference sequence). Between the trimmed V and J ends, which lost 4 bases and 3 bases, there was a span of 16 bases. Here the CDR3 reads CASSSEHGLGGNTIYF. CDR3 DNA: TGTGCCAGCAGCTCAGAACATGGACTCGGTGGAAACACCATATATTTT.

The chain combines TRBV6-5 with TRBJ2-7, with 9 bases fitting TRBD2. Trimming cost V 6 bases and J 2 bases; bases outside gene matches: 5. CDR3 length equals 14 residues. Germline CDR1 reads MNHEY; CDR2 reads SVGAGI. CDR3 sequence reads: CASRTSGYAYEQYF. CDR3 DNA: TGTGCCAGCAGGACTAGCGGTTATGCCTACGAGCAGTACTTC.

The chain is built from TRBV4-3 and TRBJ1-2; perhaps TRBD1 as D (5 bases). The CDR3 contains 16 residues. V shed 4 bases and J shed 6 bases, with 21 bases lying between them. Germline CDR1 is LGHNA and CDR2 is YSLEER. The CDR3 region has the DNA TGCGCCAGCAGCCCCGACCTGGGGGATGAGAGTGATGGCTACACCTTC. Protein product: CASSPDLGDESDGYTF.

The CDR3 here is CASSLGSGLSTDTQYF. The CDR3 DNA sequence: TGTGCCAGCAGCTTAGGTAGCGGGTTGAGCACAGATACGCAGTATTTT. The genes are TRBV7-6 and TRBJ2-3, with TRBD2 matching 7 bases. The length of the CDR3 is 16 residues. With V trimmed by 1 base and J by 0 bases, 4 bases remained unmatched. Germline CDR1 and CDR2: SGHVS and FNYEAQ.

The gene calls are TRBV4-1 and TRBJ2-1; D is ambiguous. Germline V CDR1 and CDR2: MGHRA, YSYEKL. V lost 5 bases to trimming and J lost 0 bases, with 11 bases between them. CDR3 size: 15 residues. The CDR3 DNA follows: TGCGCCAGCAGCTCATACAAGAGCTCCTACAATGAGCAGTTCTTC. This codes for CASSSYKSSYNEQFF.

The CDR3 is CASRAGTSGSLGANVLTF. In DNA, the CDR3 is TGTGCCAGCAGGGCAGGGACTAGCGGGAGTCTCGGGGCCAACGTCCTGACTTTC. The chain links TRBV5-5 to TRBJ2-6; 14 bases fit TRBD2. J was trimmed by 4 bases and V by 5 bases; bases with no gene match: 8. This CDR3 contains 18 residues. Germline V lookup: CDR1 SGHKS, CDR2 YYEKEE (reference sequence).

This clone was counted a single time. This sequence joins TRBV6-5 and TRBJ1-1, with D unclear. The CDR3 totals 14 residues. CDR1 and CDR2 from the germline V gene are MNHEY and SVGAGI. With 0 bases removed from V and 2 bases from J, the gap between germline ends came to 7 bases. Here the CDR3 DNA reads TGTGCCAGCAGTTACTCGATGGACAACACTGAAGCTTTCTTT. Its protein is CASSYSMDNTEAFF.

This CDR3 is CASSPTVAAFNQPQHF. The CDR3 DNA reads TGTGCCAGCAGCCCGACCGTAGCTGCCTTCAATCAGCCCCAGCATTTT. The chain has TRBV7-8 and TRBJ1-5; D call uncertain. The CDR3 runs 16 residues. Between the trimmed V and J ends, which lost 5 bases and 3 bases, there was a span of 17 bases. CDR1 is SGHVS, CDR2 FQNEAQ, per germline.

The chain combines TRBV6-6 with TRBJ2-2; D is unresolved. CDR1 is MNHNY and CDR2 is SVGAGI in the germline V gene (reference sequence). V was trimmed by 4 bases and J by 8 bases, leaving 14 bases between them. The CDR3 is made up of 14 amino acids. The CDR3 region is CASSSQAYGGELFF. DNA of the CDR3: TGTGCCAGCAGTTCCCAAGCTTACGGAGGGGAGCTGTTTTTT.